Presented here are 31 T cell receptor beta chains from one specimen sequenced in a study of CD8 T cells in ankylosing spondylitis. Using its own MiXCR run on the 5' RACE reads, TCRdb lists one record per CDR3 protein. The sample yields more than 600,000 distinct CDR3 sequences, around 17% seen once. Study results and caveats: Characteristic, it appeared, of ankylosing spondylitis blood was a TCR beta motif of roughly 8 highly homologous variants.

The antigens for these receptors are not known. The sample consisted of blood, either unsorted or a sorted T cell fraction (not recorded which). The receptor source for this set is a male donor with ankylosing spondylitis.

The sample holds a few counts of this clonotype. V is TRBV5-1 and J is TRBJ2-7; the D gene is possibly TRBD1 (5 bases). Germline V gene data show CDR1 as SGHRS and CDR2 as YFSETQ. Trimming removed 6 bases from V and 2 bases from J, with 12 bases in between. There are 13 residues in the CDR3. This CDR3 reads CASTQGEAYEQYF. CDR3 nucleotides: TGCGCCAGCACGCAGGGTGAGGCCTACGAGCAGTACTTC.

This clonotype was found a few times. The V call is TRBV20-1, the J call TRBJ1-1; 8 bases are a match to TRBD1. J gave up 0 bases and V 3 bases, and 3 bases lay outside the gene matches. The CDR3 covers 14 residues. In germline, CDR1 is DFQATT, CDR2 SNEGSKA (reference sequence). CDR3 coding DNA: TGCAGTGCTAGGTCAGGGGGCCTGAACACTGAAGCTTTCTTT. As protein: CSARSGGLNTEAFF.

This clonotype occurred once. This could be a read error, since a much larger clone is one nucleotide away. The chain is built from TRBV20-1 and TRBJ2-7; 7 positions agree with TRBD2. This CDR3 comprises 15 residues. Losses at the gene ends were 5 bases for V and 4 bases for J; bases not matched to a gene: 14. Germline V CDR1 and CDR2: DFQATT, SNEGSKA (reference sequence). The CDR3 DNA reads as TGCAGTGCTTTACCCCTCCGGGATAGCGGGTACGAGCAGTACTTC. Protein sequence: CSALPLRDSGYEQYF.

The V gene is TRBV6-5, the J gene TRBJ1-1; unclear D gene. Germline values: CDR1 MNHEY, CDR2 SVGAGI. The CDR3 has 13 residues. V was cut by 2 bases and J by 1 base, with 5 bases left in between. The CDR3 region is CASSYVQNTEAFF. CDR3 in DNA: TGTGCCAGCAGTTACGTACAGAACACTGAAGCTTTCTTT.

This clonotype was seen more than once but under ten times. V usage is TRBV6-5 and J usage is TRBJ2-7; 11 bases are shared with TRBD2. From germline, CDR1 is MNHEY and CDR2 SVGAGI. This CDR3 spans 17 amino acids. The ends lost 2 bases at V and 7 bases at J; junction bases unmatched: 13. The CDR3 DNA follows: TGTGCCAGCAGTTACACGATGTTAGCGGGAGGGCCGCGGGAGCAGTACTTC. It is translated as CASSYTMLAGGPREQYF.

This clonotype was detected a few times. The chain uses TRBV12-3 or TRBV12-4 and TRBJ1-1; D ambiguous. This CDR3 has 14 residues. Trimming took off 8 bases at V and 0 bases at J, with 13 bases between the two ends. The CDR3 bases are TGTGCCAGCTCGTCTGGGCTCCTGAACACTGAAGCTTTCTTT. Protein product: CASSSGLLNTEAFF.

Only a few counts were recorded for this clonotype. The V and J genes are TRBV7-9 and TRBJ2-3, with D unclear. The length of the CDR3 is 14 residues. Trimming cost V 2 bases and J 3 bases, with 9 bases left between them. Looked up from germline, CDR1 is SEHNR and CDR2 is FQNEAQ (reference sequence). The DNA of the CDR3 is TGTGCCAGCAGCTTACCGGCCGTTACAGATACGCAGTATTTT. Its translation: CASSLPAVTDTQYF. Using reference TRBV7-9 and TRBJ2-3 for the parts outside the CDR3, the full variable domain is DTGVSQNPRHKITKRGQNVTFRCDPISEHNRLYWYRQTLGQGPEFLTYFQNEAQLEKSRLLSDRFSAERPKGSFSTLEIQRTEQGDSAMYLCASSLPAVTDTQYFGPGTRLTVL.

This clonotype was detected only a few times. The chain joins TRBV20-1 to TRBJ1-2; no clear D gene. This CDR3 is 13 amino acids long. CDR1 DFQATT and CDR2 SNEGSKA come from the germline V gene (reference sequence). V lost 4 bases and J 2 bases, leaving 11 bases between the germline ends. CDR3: CSAIPYKNYGYTF. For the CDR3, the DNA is TGCAGTGCTATCCCCTACAAGAACTATGGCTACACCTTC.

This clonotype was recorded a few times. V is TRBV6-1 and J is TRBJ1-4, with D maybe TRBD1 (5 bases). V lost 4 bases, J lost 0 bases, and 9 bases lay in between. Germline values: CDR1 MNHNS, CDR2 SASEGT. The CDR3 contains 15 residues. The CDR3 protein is CASSGGVATNEKLFF. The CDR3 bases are TGTGCCAGCAGTGGGGGGGTAGCAACTAATGAAAAACTGTTTTTT.

The CDR3 DNA reads TGTGCCAGCAGTTCTCTCCGGATAACTAGCACAGATACGCAGTATTTT. It codes for CASSSLRITSTDTQYF. The chain employs TRBV6-2 or TRBV6-3 and TRBJ2-3; unclear D gene. The germline CDR1 and CDR2 sequences are MNHEY and SVGEGT. This CDR3 has 16 residues. V was clipped by 4 bases and J by 0 bases, with 14 bases between them.

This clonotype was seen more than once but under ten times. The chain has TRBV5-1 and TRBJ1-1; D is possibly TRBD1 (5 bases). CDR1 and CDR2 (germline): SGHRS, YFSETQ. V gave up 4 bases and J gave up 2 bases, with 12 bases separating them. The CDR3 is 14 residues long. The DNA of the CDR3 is TGCGCCAGCAGCGCTCAGGGTGGTAACACTGAAGCTTTCTTT. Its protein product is CASSAQGGNTEAFF.

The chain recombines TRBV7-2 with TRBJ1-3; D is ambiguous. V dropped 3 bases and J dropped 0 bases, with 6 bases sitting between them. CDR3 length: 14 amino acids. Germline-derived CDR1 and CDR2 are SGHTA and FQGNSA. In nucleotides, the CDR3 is TGTGCCAGCAGCTTCGAACCCTCTGGAAACACCATATATTTT. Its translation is CASSFEPSGNTIYF.

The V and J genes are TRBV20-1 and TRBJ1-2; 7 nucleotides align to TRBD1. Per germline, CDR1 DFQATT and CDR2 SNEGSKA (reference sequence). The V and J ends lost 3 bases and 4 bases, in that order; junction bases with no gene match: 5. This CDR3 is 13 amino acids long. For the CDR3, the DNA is TGCAGTGCTAGGGGGGGACAGCCCTATGGCTACACCTTC. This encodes CSARGGQPYGYTF.

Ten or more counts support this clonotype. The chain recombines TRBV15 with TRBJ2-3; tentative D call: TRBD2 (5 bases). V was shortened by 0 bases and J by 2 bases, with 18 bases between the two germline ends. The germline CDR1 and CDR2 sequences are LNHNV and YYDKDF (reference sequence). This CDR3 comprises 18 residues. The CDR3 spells CATSRDLDSKRYTDTQYF. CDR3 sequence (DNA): TGTGCCACCAGCAGAGATCTTGACTCTAAGCGGTACACAGATACGCAGTATTTT.

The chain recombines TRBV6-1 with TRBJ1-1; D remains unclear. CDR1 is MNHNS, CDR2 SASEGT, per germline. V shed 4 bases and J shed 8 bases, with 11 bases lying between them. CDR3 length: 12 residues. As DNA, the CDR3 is TGTGCCAGCAGTGGGCGATACGGCGAAGCTTTCTTT. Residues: CASSGRYGEAFF.

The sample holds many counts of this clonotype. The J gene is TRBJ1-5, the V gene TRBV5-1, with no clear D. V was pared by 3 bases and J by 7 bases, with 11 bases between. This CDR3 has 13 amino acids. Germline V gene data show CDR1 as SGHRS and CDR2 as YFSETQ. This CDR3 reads CASSSGPEQPQHF. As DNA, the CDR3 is TGCGCCAGCAGCTCTGGTCCGGAACAGCCCCAGCATTTT.

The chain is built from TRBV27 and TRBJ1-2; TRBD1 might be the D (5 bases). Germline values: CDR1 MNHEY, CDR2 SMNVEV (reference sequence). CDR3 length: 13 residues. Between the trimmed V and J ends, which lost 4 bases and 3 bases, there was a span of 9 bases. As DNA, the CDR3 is TGTGCCAGCAGTTCAGGGATGGACTATGGCTACACCTTC. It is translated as CASSSGMDYGYTF.

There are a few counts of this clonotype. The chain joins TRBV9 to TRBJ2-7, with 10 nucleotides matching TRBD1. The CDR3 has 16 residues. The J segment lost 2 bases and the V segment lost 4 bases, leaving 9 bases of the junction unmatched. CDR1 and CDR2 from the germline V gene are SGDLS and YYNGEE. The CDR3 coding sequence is TGTGCCAGCAGCTTACGACCGGGACAGGGGACCTACGAGCAGTACTTC. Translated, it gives CASSLRPGQGTYEQYF.

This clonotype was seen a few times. In DNA, the CDR3 is TGTGCCAGCAGCTCGCGAATAGCGGGCGGGGCAGATACGCAGTATTTT. Its protein product is CASSSRIAGGADTQYF. The genes are TRBV4-2 and TRBJ2-3, with 7 positions matching TRBD2. In germline, CDR1 is LGHNA, CDR2 YNFKEQ. Unmatched junction bases numbered 12, after V lost 5 bases and J lost 4 bases. This CDR3 comprises 16 residues.

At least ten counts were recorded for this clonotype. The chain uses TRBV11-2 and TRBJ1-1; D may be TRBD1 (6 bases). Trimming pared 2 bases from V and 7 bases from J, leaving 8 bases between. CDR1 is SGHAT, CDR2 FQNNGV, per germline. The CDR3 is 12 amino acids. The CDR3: CASSLQGNEAFF. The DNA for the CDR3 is TGTGCCAGCAGCTTACAGGGGAATGAAGCTTTCTTT.

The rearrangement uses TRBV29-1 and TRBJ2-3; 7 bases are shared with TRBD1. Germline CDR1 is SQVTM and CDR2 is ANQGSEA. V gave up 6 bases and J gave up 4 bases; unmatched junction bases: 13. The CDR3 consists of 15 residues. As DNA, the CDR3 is TGCAGCGTGAGCACTAGGGGGCTCTTTTCAGATACGCAGTATTTT. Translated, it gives CSVSTRGLFSDTQYF.

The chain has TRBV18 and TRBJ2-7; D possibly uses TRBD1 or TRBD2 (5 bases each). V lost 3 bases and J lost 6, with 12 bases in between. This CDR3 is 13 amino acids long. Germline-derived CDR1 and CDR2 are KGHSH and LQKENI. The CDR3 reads CASSPNEGFEQYF. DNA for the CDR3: TGTGCCAGCTCACCGAACGAGGGGTTCGAGCAGTACTTC. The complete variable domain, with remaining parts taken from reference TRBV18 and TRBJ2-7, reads NAGVMQNPRHLVRRRGQEARLRCSPMKGHSHVYWYRQLPEEGLKFMVYLQKENIIDESGMPKERFSAEFPKEGPSILRIQQVVRGDSAAYFCASSPNEGFEQYFGPGTRLTVT.

CDR3: CSAREGEMNTEAFF. The CDR3 DNA reads as TGCAGTGCTAGAGAGGGCGAGATGAACACTGAAGCTTTCTTT. The chain carries TRBV20-1 and TRBJ1-1; D not resolved. The CDR3 covers 14 residues. Germline lookup yields CDR1 DFQATT and CDR2 SNEGSKA (reference sequence). Trimming left V 0 bases short and J 0 bases short, with 8 bases between.

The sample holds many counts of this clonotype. The DNA of the CDR3 is TGTGCCAGCAGCTTAGAATCTTGGGGCGGAGGGGGCTACACCTTC. Translating it yields CASSLESWGGGGYTF. The chain recombines TRBV7-2 with TRBJ1-2, with D perhaps matching TRBD1 (5 bases). Germline V gene sequence: CDR1 SGHTA, CDR2 FQGNSA. The V and J ends lost 1 base and 8 bases respectively, with 17 bases between them. The CDR3 contains 15 residues.

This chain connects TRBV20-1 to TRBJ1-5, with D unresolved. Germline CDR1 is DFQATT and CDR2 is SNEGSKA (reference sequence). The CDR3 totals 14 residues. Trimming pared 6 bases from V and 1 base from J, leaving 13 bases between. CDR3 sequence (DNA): TGCAGTGCCGCCCATGGGGAGAGCAATCAGCCCCAGCATTTT. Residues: CSAAHGESNQPQHF.

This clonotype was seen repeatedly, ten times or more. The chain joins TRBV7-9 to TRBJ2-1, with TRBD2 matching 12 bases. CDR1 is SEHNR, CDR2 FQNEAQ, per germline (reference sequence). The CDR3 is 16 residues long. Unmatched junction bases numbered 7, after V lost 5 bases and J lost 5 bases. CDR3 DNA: TGTGCCAGCAGCCCAAGACTAGCGGGGGCCGACAATGAGCAGTTCTTC. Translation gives CASSPRLAGADNEQFF.

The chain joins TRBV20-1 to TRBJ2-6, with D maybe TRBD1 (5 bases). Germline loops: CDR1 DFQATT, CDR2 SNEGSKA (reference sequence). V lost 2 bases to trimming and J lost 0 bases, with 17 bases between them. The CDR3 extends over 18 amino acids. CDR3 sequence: CSARPLRTSNSGANVLTF. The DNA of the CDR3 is TGCAGTGCTAGACCCTTGAGGACAAGTAACTCTGGGGCCAACGTCCTGACTTTC.

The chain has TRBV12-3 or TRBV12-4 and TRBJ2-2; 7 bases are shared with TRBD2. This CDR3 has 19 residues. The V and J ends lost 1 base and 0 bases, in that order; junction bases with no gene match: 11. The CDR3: CASSLELREAKANTGELFF. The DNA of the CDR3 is TGTGCCAGCAGTTTAGAACTACGGGAGGCTAAGGCGAACACCGGGGAGCTGTTTTTT.

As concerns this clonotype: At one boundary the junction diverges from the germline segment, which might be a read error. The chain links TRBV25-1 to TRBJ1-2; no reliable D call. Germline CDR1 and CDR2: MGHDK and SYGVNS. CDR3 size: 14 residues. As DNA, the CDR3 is TGTGCCAGCAGTGAATATTGGCTTAACTATGGCTGCACCTTC. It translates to CASSEYWLNYGCTF.

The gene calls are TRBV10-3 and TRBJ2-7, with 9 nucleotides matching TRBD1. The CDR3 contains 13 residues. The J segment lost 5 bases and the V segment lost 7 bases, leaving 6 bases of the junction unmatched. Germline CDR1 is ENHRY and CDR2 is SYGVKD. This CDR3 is CAIKGTGSHEQYF. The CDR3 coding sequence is TGTGCCATCAAGGGGACAGGGAGCCACGAGCAGTACTTC.

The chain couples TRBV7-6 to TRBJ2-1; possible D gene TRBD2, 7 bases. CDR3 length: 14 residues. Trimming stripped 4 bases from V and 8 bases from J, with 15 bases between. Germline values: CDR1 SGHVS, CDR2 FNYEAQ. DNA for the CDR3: TGTGCCAGCAGCTATGAGGGAGGGGGGGATGAGCAGTTCTTC. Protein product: CASSYEGGGDEQFF.